This T cell receptor (beta chain) was recovered during a study of tumor and adjacent non-tumor tissue in lung cancer. For this clonotype: No conserved phenylalanine or tryptophan ends this CDR3, so it is likely a read error.

The template was RNA from unsorted bulk tissue. A modified ARM-PCR protocol with three rounds of nested PCR amplified TCRbeta. One entry per CDR3 protein, called by TCRdb with MiXCR from the multiplex PCR reads. The table records approximately 75,000 distinct CDR3 sequences, around four fifths of them present only once. Trimming removed 6 bases at V and 9 bases at J, with 15 bases between. CDR1 is SQVTM, CDR2 ANQGSEA, per germline. The length of the CDR3 is 12 residues. This sequence originates from a woman between 50 and 59 years old with non-small cell lung cancer. Input material: lung tumor tissue. This sequence joins TRBV29-1 and TRBJ1-5; perhaps TRBD1 as D (5 bases). The CDR3 DNA reads TGCAGCGTGGGGCTGGGAGATCGGCCCCAGCATATT. It specifies CSVGLGDRPQHI.